These 11 T cell receptor beta chains share one sample of origin, sequenced in a study of naive and memory T cell subsets (dated by TCRdb to 2016 to 2017). Libraries were prepared through 5' RACE. Instrument on record: Illumina MiSeq. The ligated cDNA was amplified in four rounds of PCR with nested alpha and beta constant region primers together with the SP2 primer. Clones were called with MiXCR by TCRdb after fastp trimmed the public reads at Q25, and only in-frame beta chains were retained. Here each entry gathers all rows of one CDR3 protein and keeps the most common genes and DNA. The sample contains roughly 30,000 distinct CDR3 sequences, approximately 15% of them found a single time. Jointly, the top ten make up roughly 2.6% of the sample. Using 3' ligation of a UMI-containing oligonucleotide to TCR cDNA, the study laid out a robust and sensitive protocol to amplify, sequence and analyze TCRs.

The receptor source for this set is a female donor in good health.

The chain joins TRBV6-5 to TRBJ2-1; no clear D gene. This CDR3 contains 14 residues. Trimming stripped 2 bases from V and 9 bases from J, with 14 bases between. Per the germline V gene, CDR1 is MNHEY and CDR2 is SVGAGI. The CDR3 region has the DNA TGTGCCAGCAGTTACCAGTCCCCCAACACTGAGCAGTTCTTC. Residues: CASSYQSPNTEQFF.

There are many counts of this clonotype. CDR3 coding DNA: TGCGCCAGCAGCCCCCAACCGGGACAGACTTACGAGCAGTACTTC. It specifies CASSPQPGQTYEQYF. The chain has TRBV5-1 and TRBJ2-7; 7 bases are shared with TRBD1. Unmatched junction bases numbered 11, after V lost 4 bases and J lost 4 bases. Germline V CDR1 and CDR2: SGHRS, YFSETQ. The CDR3 length is 15 residues.

The chain links TRBV7-2 to TRBJ2-7; TRBD2 matches at 9 bases. This CDR3 has 15 residues. Trimming at V came to 1 base and at J to 3 bases, leaving 4 bases not matched to a gene. Germline CDR1 and CDR2: SGHTA and FQGNSA. The CDR3 sequence: CASSLVSTSGYEQYF. In DNA, the CDR3 is TGTGCCAGCAGCTTAGTGTCGACTAGCGGCTACGAGCAGTACTTC.

V and J are TRBV4-2 and TRBJ1-4; D is uncertain. The germline CDR1 and CDR2 sequences are LGHNA and YNFKEQ. The V end lost 6 bases, the J end lost 3 bases, and 17 bases lay between the germline ends. The CDR3 loop spans 16 amino acids. The CDR3 nucleotides are TGTGCCAGCAGACCCACCACGGCGGCTCCTAATGAAAAACTGTTTTTT. Translated: CASRPTTAAPNEKLFF.

This clonotype has a count of ten or more. The J gene is TRBJ2-3, the V gene TRBV29-1; TRBD1 agrees at 7 bases. The CDR3 has 14 residues. V trimming: 6 bases; J trimming: 2 bases; junction bases outside the gene matches: 8. Germline V gene sequence: CDR1 SQVTM, CDR2 ANQGSEA. CDR3 sequence (DNA): TGCAGCGTGAAGGTCGGGACAGACACAGATACGCAGTATTTT. Translation: CSVKVGTDTDTQYF.

This chain connects TRBV9 to TRBJ2-3; 7 positions agree with TRBD2. The V gene end was trimmed by 4 bases and the J gene end by 6 bases; junction bases not matched to a gene: 8. The CDR3 is 14 amino acids. CDR1 is SGDLS, CDR2 YYNGEE, per germline. The CDR3 DNA reads TGTGCCAGCAGCCCGGGGGGAAATGCCGATACGCAGTATTTT. It encodes CASSPGGNADTQYF.

In its sample, this clonotype was seen a few times. This rearrangement joins TRBV20-1 to TRBJ2-2, with TRBD1 matching over 7 bases. The V gene's germline CDR1 is DFQATT and CDR2 SNEGSKA (reference sequence). V gave up 1 base and J gave up 6 bases; unmatched junction bases: 2. CDR3 length equals 13 residues. This CDR3 is CSARVTGAGELFF. The CDR3, as DNA: TGCAGTGCTAGAGTCACAGGGGCCGGGGAGCTGTTTTTT.

The rearrangement joins TRBV12-3 or TRBV12-4 to TRBJ1-2; D is perhaps TRBD1 (6 bases). The length of the CDR3 is 12 residues. V was shortened by 3 bases and J by 8 bases, with 10 bases between the two germline ends. The CDR3 nucleotides read TGTGCCAGCAGTTTTTCGACAGGCGGCTACACCTTC. Its protein product is CASSFSTGGYTF.

This clonotype was found many times. This chain links TRBV20-1 with TRBJ1-2; maybe TRBD1 (5 bases). V shed 0 bases and J shed 10 bases, with 21 bases lying between them. Germline V gene lookup returns CDR1 DFQATT and CDR2 SNEGSKA (reference sequence). The CDR3 loop spans 15 amino acids. CDR3 nucleotide sequence: TGCAGTGCTAGAGATGGCGGGGACCTTTATTCCCCCTACACCTTC. Residues: CSARDGGDLYSPYTF.

This clonotype was recorded a few times. The CDR3 here is CASSRDQVRGGYTF. DNA of the CDR3: TGTGCCAGTTCCCGGGACCAGGTCCGGGGTGGCTACACCTTC. V usage is TRBV18 and J usage is TRBJ1-2; TRBD1 might be the D (5 bases). CDR1 and CDR2 from the germline V gene are KGHSH and LQKENI. This CDR3 has 14 residues. Between the trimmed V and J ends, which lost 9 bases and 7 bases, there was a span of 21 bases. The full variable domain, rest sourced from reference TRBV18 and TRBJ1-2, is NAGVMQNPRHLVRRRGQEARLRCSPMKGHSHVYWYRQLPEEGLKFMVYLQKENIIDESGMPKERFSAEFPKEGPSILRIQQVVRGDSAAYFCASSRDQVRGGYTFGSGTRLTVV.

This clonotype was observed at least ten times. This rearrangement joins TRBV28 to TRBJ2-5; D ambiguous. Germline V CDR1 and CDR2: MDHEN, SYDVKM. V was pared by 6 bases and J by 2 bases, with 4 bases between. This CDR3 is built from 11 residues. The chain's CDR3 is CASSEQETQYF. The CDR3 DNA sequence: TGTGCCAGCAGCGAACAAGAGACCCAGTACTTC.